This T cell receptor (beta chain) was captured in a study of blood T cell repertoires in COVID-19. Methods used by the authors: Amplified reference gene primers provided the basis for estimating nucleated cell counts. The assay was immunoSEQ multiplex PCR, and TCRdb's table has in-frame clones only and misses some. V, J and clone size were drawn from that table, and D and trimming were deduced from the DNA. The repertoire consists of approximately 110,000 clones, with 65% to 90% occurring once and the leading ten covering roughly 4%. The germline gives CDR1 SEHNR, CDR2 FQNEAQ (reference sequence). The CDR3 totals 14 residues. V shed 6 bases, J shed 4 bases, and the junction held 8 bases outside the gene matches.

Material for sequencing was peripheral blood. The chain links TRBV7-9 to TRBJ1-2, with 7 positions matching TRBD1. The receptor was derived from a man aged 45 to 65 with acute or convalescent COVID-19. The CDR3 is CASSFGTVGYGYTF. The CDR3 DNA follows: TGTGCCAGCAGTTTCGGGACAGTCGGCTATGGCTACACCTTC.